Below are 23 T cell receptor beta chains sequenced from a single sample in a study of blood T cell repertoires in COVID-19. TCRdb keeps only in-frame clones here, not all; method: immunoSEQ multiplex PCR. Among about 220,000 clones listed, over 75% were seen once. Sequenced sample: PBMCs or T cells enriched from blood (not recorded which). Receptor source: a woman in her sixties who had recovered from COVID-19.

This rearrangement joins TRBV7-2 to TRBJ1-4; D perhaps matches TRBD1 (6 bases). The germline V gene has CDR1 SGHTA and CDR2 FQGNSA. The V and J ends lost 2 bases and 3 bases respectively, with 16 bases between them. CDR3 length: 17 amino acids. CDR3 in amino acids: CASSLLAGDGANEKLFF. DNA of the CDR3: TGTGCCAGCAGCTTATTGGCAGGGGACGGGGCTAATGAAAAACTGTTTTTT.

The chain recombines TRBV11-1 with TRBJ1-6; no definite D call. V gave up 2 bases and J gave up 7 bases, with 6 bases separating them. CDR1 is SGHAT, CDR2 FQDESV, per germline (reference sequence). There are 13 residues in the CDR3. The CDR3 DNA reads TGTGCCAGCAGCTTATTGAGGAATTCACCCCTCCACTTT. This encodes CASSLLRNSPLHF.

J is TRBJ2-3 and V is TRBV3-1 (or the pseudogene TRBV3-2); no firm D call. The V and J ends lost 2 bases and 5 bases respectively, with 14 bases between them. The CDR3 is 15 amino acids. The germline gives CDR1 LGHDT, CDR2 YNNKEL (reference sequence). The CDR3 bases are TGTGCCAGCAGCCAAAGTCTAGATTCCATAGATACGCAGTATTTT. The encoded protein is CASSQSLDSIDTQYF.

The V call is TRBV11-2, the J call TRBJ2-7, with D maybe TRBD2 (5 bases). The CDR3 runs to 14 residues. CDR1 and CDR2 from the germline V gene are SGHAT and FQNNGV. Trimming removed 4 bases from V and 7 bases from J, with 17 bases in between. The CDR3 DNA follows: TGTGCCAGCAGCTCCCTACTGCTTACTAGGGAGCAGTACTTC. Translated: CASSSLLLTREQYF.

With regard to this clone: The sample has other DNA sequences that encode this CDR3 too. The chain links TRBV12-3 or TRBV12-4 to TRBJ2-7; a weak D match, TRBD1 (6 bases). This CDR3 is 13 amino acids long. V was cut by 5 bases and J by 3 bases, with 11 bases left in between. The CDR3: CASSRTESYEQYF. CDR3 sequence (DNA): TGTGCCAGCAGTAGGACAGAGAGCTACGAGCAGTACTTC.

The chain uses TRBV5-5 and TRBJ1-2, with 8 bases matching TRBD1. CDR3 length: 14 amino acids. V lost 0 bases and J lost 4; bases outside the gene matches: 2. Germline V gives CDR1 SGHKS, CDR2 YYEKEE (reference sequence). Here the CDR3 reads CASSLGQGLYGYTF. As DNA, the CDR3 is TGTGCCAGCAGCTTGGGACAGGGGCTCTATGGCTACACCTTC.

This clone was detected a few times. The V gene is TRBV6-4, the J gene TRBJ1-1, with TRBD1 matching over 7 bases. This CDR3 contains 14 residues. The trim removed 4 bases at V and 2 bases at J, leaving 4 bases unmatched. Germline V gene lookup returns CDR1 MRHNA and CDR2 SNTAGT. DNA for the CDR3: TGTGCCAGCAGTGTGGGGACAGCTAACACTGAAGCTTTCTTT. Amino acid sequence: CASSVGTANTEAFF.

The chain links TRBV5-4 to TRBJ1-4; 9 bases match TRBD1. CDR1 and CDR2 from the germline V gene are SGHNT and YYREEE (reference sequence). Trimming removed 4 bases from V and 8 bases from J; junction bases left unmatched: 12. The CDR3 contains 16 residues. CDR3 sequence: CASSPGQGGRGEKLFF. The CDR3 DNA is TGTGCCAGCAGCCCGGGACAGGGAGGACGGGGGGAAAAACTGTTTTTT.

This chain uses TRBV4-1 with TRBJ2-7; D not certain. From germline, CDR1 is MGHRA and CDR2 YSYEKL. V was clipped by 1 base and J by 9 bases, with 13 bases between them. This CDR3 contains 13 residues. CDR3 nucleotides: TGCGCCAGCAGCCAAGCGATTGGCAAAATGCAGTACTTC. Encoded protein: CASSQAIGKMQYF.

This clone came up once. The chain employs TRBV7-2 and TRBJ2-1; D not certain. The CDR3 has 14 residues. V shed 1 base and J shed 9 bases, with 13 bases lying between them. CDR1 SGHTA and CDR2 FQGNSA come from the germline V gene. CDR3: CASSLDPSASEQFF. The CDR3, as DNA: TGTGCCAGCAGCTTAGACCCCAGCGCTAGTGAGCAGTTCTTC.

A note on this clone: The sample has other DNA sequences that encode this CDR3 too. This chain connects TRBV4-3 to TRBJ1-1; D is unresolved. The V gene lost 1 base and the J gene lost 1 base, with 4 bases spanning the gap. CDR1 is LGHNA, CDR2 YSLEER, per germline. There are 13 residues in the CDR3. In nucleotides, the CDR3 is TGCGCCAGCAGCCAAGTCAGGAACACTGAAGCTTTCTTT. The encoded protein is CASSQVRNTEAFF.

The rearrangement joins TRBV11-2 to TRBJ2-3; 8 bases agree with TRBD2. Trimming took 4 bases from V and 3 from J; bases not matched to a gene: 15. From germline, CDR1 is SGHAT and CDR2 FQNNGV. CDR3 length: 18 residues. The CDR3 sequence is CASSWTRRVAGRTDTQYF. Here the CDR3 DNA reads TGTGCCAGCAGCTGGACCCGCCGGGTAGCGGGAAGGACAGATACGCAGTATTTT.

V gene TRBV4-2 combines with J gene TRBJ2-1; no clear D. The V gene's germline CDR1 is LGHNA and CDR2 YNFKEQ. The CDR3 has 14 amino acids. The V gene lost 0 bases and the J gene lost 3 bases, with 6 bases spanning the gap. The CDR3 protein is CASSQESNYNEQFF. The CDR3 nucleotides are TGTGCCAGCAGCCAAGAGAGCAACTACAATGAGCAGTTCTTC.

This clone was detected a few times. The chain joins TRBV5-1 to TRBJ2-7, with D possibly being TRBD1 (5 bases). The germline V gene encodes CDR1 SGHRS and CDR2 YFSETQ. There are 14 residues in the CDR3. The ends were cut back, 3 bases at V and 0 bases at J, with 10 bases in the middle. CDR3 bases: TGCGCCAGCAGCTCGGACATTTTCTCCTACGAGCAGTACTTC. This encodes CASSSDIFSYEQYF. The variable domain in full, completed from reference TRBV5-1 and TRBJ2-7, reads KAGVTQTPRYLIKTRGQQVTLSCSPISGHRSVSWYQQTPGQGLQFLFEYFSETQRNKGNFPGRFSGRQFSNSRSEMNVSTLELGDSALYLCASSSDIFSYEQYFGPGTRLTVT.

The chain employs TRBV25-1 and TRBJ2-1; TRBD2 matches 10 bases. In germline, CDR1 is MGHDK, CDR2 SYGVNS. The CDR3 is made up of 17 amino acids. J lost 1 base, V lost 5 bases, and 8 bases had no gene match. CDR3 in DNA: TGTGCCAGCAGTCACCCCGAACTAGCGGGATCCTACAATGAGCAGTTCTTC. Translated, it gives CASSHPELAGSYNEQFF.

The chain has TRBV14 and TRBJ2-1, with unresolved D. CDR3 size: 12 residues. Trimming took off 5 bases at V and 8 bases at J, with 10 bases between the two ends. Germline loops: CDR1 SGHDN, CDR2 FVKESK. CDR3 bases: TGTGCCAGCAGCTGGGTCGGAGATGAGCAGTTCTTC. This gives the protein CASSWVGDEQFF.

V usage is TRBV11-3 and J usage is TRBJ1-6; D possibly corresponds to TRBD1 (5 bases). Trimming took 3 bases from V and 10 from J, leaving 13 bases between them. Per the germline V gene, CDR1 is SGHNT and CDR2 is YENEEA. There are 14 residues in the CDR3. The DNA for the CDR3 is TGTGCCAGCAGCTTGGGCAGGGCGAAATCACCCCTCCACTTT. It is translated as CASSLGRAKSPLHF. Drawing the rest from reference TRBV11-3 and TRBJ1-6, the complete variable domain is EAGVVQSPRYKIIEKKQPVAFWCNPISGHNTLYWYLQNLGQGPELLIRYENEEAVDDSQLPKDRFSAERLKGVDSTLKIQPAELGDSAVYLCASSLGRAKSPLHFGNGTRLTVT.

This clone was counted once. The rearrangement joins TRBV29-1 to TRBJ1-4; D is undetermined. The CDR3 is made up of 11 amino acids. Trimming stripped 1 base from V and 8 bases from J, with 5 bases between. Germline V gene sequence: CDR1 SQVTM, CDR2 ANQGSEA. The CDR3 bases are TGCAGCGTTGAAGTTAGCGAAAAACTGTTTTTT. It encodes CSVEVSEKLFF. Drawing the rest from reference TRBV29-1 and TRBJ1-4, the complete variable domain is SAVISQKPSRDICQRGTSLTIQCQVDSQVTMMFWYRQQPGQSLTLIATANQGSEATYESGFVIDKFPISRPNLTFSTLTVSNMSPEDSSIYLCSVEVSEKLFFGSGTQLSVL.

This chain connects TRBV6-2 or TRBV6-3 to TRBJ2-5, with 8 bases aligning to TRBD1. V lost 6 bases, J lost 1 base, and 4 bases stayed unmatched. The CDR3 runs to 14 residues. Germline V CDR1 and CDR2: MNHEY, SVGEGT. This chain's CDR3 is CASSKDRVQETQYF. The CDR3 DNA follows: TGTGCCAGCAGCAAGGACAGGGTCCAAGAGACCCAGTACTTC.

The count of this clone is one. The V gene is TRBV11-2, the J gene TRBJ2-1, with 10 bases fitting TRBD2. The CDR3 length is 19 residues. Looked up from germline, CDR1 is SGHAT and CDR2 is FQNNGV. The junction had 12 bases not matched to a gene; V was cut back by 1 base and J by 3 bases. In DNA form, the CDR3 reads TGTGCCAGCAGCTTAGGGGGCGGGGTAGCGGGAGGAATCTACAATGAGCAGTTCTTC. Its protein is CASSLGGGVAGGIYNEQFF. The full variable domain, completed using reference TRBV11-2 and TRBJ2-1, is EAGVAQSPRYKIIEKRQSVAFWCNPISGHATLYWYQQILGQGPKLLIQFQNNGVVDDSQLPKDRFSAERLKGVDSTLKIQPAKLEDSAVYLCASSLGGGVAGGIYNEQFFGPGTRLTVL.

The chain combines TRBV5-4 with TRBJ2-1; weak D call: TRBD2 (5 bases). CDR1 is SGHNT and CDR2 is YYREEE in the germline V gene (reference sequence). The germline V and J ends were trimmed by 2 bases and 2 bases, with 11 bases remaining between them. The length of the CDR3 is 15 residues. This chain's CDR3 is CASSFRGTAYNEQFF. CDR3 coding DNA: TGTGCCAGCAGCTTCCGGGGAACGGCCTACAATGAGCAGTTCTTC.

The chain has TRBV2 and TRBJ2-1; 12 bases agree with TRBD2. The CDR3 sequence is 15 residues long. CDR1 is SNHLY and CDR2 is FYNNEI in the germline V gene. The V gene end was trimmed by 5 bases and the J gene end by 5 bases; junction bases not matched to a gene: 4. Here the CDR3 DNA reads TGTGCCAGCAGTCCCCGGACTAGCGGGAACAATGAGCAGTTCTTC. Amino acid sequence: CASSPRTSGNNEQFF.

The chain employs TRBV6-5 and TRBJ1-1; tentatively, D is TRBD1 (5 bases). Deletions cut 2 bases from V and 1 base from J, with 8 bases between. Germline V CDR1 and CDR2: MNHEY, SVGAGI. The CDR3 runs to 14 residues. CDR3: CASSYGGWNTEAFF. The CDR3 region has the DNA TGTGCCAGCAGTTACGGGGGGTGGAACACTGAAGCTTTCTTT.